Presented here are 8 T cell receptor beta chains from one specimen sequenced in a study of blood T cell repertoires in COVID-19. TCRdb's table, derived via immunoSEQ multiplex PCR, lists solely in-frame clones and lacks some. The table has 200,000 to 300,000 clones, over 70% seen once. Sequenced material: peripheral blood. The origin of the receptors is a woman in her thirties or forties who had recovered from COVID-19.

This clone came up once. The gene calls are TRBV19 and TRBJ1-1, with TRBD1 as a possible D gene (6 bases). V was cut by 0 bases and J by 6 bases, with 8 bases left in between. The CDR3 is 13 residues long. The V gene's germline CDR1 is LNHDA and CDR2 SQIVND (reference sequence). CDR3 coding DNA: TGTGCCAGTAGTATAGAGGCAGGGGCTGAAGCTTTCTTT. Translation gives CASSIEAGAEAFF.

This chain's CDR3 is CASSVGTGSGGNTIYF. Here the CDR3 DNA reads TGCGCCAGCAGCGTCGGGACAGGGTCTGGTGGAAACACCATATATTTT. The rearrangement uses TRBV5-1 and TRBJ1-3, with TRBD1 matching 9 bases. Germline V lookup: CDR1 SGHRS, CDR2 YFSETQ. The CDR3 is made up of 16 amino acids. With 4 bases clipped from V and 3 bases from J, the junction kept 8 bases outside the gene matches.

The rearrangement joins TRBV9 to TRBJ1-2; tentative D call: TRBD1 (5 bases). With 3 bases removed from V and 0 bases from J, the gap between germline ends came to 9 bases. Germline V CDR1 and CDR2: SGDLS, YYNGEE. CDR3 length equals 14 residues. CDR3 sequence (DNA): TGTGCCAGCAGCGAGGGGTATACTAACTATGGCTACACCTTC. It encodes CASSEGYTNYGYTF. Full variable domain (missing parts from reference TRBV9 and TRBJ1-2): DSGVTQTPKHLITATGQRVTLRCSPRSGDLSVYWYQQSLDQGLQFLIQYYNGEERAKGNILERFSAQQFPDLHSELNLSSLELGDSALYFCASSEGYTNYGYTFGSGTRLTVV.

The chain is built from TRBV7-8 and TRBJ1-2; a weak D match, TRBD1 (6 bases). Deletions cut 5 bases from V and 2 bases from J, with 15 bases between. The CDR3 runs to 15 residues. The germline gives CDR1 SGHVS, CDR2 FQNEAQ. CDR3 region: CASSTRTGINYGYTF. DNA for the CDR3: TGTGCCAGCAGCACAAGAACAGGGATAAACTATGGCTACACCTTC.

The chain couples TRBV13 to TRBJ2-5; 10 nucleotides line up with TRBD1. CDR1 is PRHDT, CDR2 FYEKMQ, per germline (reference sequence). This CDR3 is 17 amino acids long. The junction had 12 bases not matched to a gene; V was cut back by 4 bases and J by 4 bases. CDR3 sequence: CASSSPGQGRYGETQYF. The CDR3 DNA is TGTGCCAGCAGCTCACCGGGACAGGGGAGGTATGGAGAGACCCAGTACTTC.

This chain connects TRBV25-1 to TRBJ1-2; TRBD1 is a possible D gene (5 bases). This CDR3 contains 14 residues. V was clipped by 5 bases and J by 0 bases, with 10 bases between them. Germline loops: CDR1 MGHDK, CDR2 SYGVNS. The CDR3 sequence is CASSLWGANYGYTF. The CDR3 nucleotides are TGTGCCAGCAGTTTGTGGGGGGCTAACTATGGCTACACCTTC.

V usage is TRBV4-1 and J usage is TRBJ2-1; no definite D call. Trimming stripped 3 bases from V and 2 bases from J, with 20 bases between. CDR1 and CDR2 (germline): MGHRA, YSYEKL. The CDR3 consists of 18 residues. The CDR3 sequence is CASSHAYITIRAYNEQFF. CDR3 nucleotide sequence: TGCGCCAGCAGCCACGCCTATATTACCATTCGTGCCTACAATGAGCAGTTCTTC.

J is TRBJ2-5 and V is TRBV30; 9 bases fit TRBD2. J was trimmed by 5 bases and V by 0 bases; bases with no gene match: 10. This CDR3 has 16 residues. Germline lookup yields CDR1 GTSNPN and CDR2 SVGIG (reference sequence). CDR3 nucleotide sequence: TGTGCCTGGAGTGTCCTGGCGGGGGGGCCCCGGGAGACCCAGTACTTC. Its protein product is CAWSVLAGGPRETQYF.